These 2 T cell receptor beta chains originate from one sample sequenced in a study of CD8 T cells in Susac syndrome. Reverse transcription of about 0.5 to 1 ug RNA was carried out with random hexamers. Via MiXCR, TCRdb re-called the immunoSEQ multiplex PCR reads, giving one row per CDR3 protein. The sample has tens of thousands of distinct CDR3 sequences; about 94% are singletons. The sequencing input was CD8+ T cells from PBMCs. The receptors were gathered from a human donor with multiple sclerosis.

The CDR3 DNA reads as TGTGCCAGCAGCCAAGAAGGGGCGGGGAGCTCCTACAATGAGCAGTTCTTC. This codes for CASSQEGAGSSYNEQFF. The V gene is TRBV14, the J gene TRBJ2-1; a possible D gene is TRBD2 (6 bases). Looked up from germline, CDR1 is SGHDN and CDR2 is FVKESK. The V end was cut by 0 bases, the J end by 0 bases, with 12 bases between. CDR3 length: 17 amino acids.

The chain has TRBV2 and TRBJ1-5; 12 nucleotides line up with TRBD1. Germline CDR1 and CDR2: SNHLY and FYNNEI. The CDR3 consists of 15 residues. The V gene end was trimmed by 3 bases and the J gene end by 7 bases; junction bases not matched to a gene: 4. The CDR3 sequence: CASSEGQGASQPQHF. The CDR3 bases are TGTGCCAGCAGTGAGGGACAGGGGGCTAGCCAGCCCCAGCATTTT.